Described below is a single T cell receptor (beta chain) sequence and its context. This sample was included in a study of T cell changes during pregnancy in multiple sclerosis. This CDR3 is 14 amino acids long. The V gene lost 10 bases and the J gene lost 8 bases, with 21 bases spanning the gap. Germline loops: CDR1 ENHRY, CDR2 SYGVKD. Assay used: immunoSEQ multiplex PCR; TCRdb lists only in-frame clones, some missing. The sample has 90,000 to 150,000 clones, approximately 93% seen once. This rearrangement joins TRBV10-3 to TRBJ2-1; D gene unclear. Here the sequenced sample was peripheral blood, taken before pregnancy. The receptor comes from a female donor with multiple sclerosis, enrolled in a pregnancy study. CDR3 sequence reads: CATLPASGLDEQFF. The CDR3, as DNA: TGTGCCACACTCCCCGCTAGTGGTTTAGATGAGCAGTTCTTC.